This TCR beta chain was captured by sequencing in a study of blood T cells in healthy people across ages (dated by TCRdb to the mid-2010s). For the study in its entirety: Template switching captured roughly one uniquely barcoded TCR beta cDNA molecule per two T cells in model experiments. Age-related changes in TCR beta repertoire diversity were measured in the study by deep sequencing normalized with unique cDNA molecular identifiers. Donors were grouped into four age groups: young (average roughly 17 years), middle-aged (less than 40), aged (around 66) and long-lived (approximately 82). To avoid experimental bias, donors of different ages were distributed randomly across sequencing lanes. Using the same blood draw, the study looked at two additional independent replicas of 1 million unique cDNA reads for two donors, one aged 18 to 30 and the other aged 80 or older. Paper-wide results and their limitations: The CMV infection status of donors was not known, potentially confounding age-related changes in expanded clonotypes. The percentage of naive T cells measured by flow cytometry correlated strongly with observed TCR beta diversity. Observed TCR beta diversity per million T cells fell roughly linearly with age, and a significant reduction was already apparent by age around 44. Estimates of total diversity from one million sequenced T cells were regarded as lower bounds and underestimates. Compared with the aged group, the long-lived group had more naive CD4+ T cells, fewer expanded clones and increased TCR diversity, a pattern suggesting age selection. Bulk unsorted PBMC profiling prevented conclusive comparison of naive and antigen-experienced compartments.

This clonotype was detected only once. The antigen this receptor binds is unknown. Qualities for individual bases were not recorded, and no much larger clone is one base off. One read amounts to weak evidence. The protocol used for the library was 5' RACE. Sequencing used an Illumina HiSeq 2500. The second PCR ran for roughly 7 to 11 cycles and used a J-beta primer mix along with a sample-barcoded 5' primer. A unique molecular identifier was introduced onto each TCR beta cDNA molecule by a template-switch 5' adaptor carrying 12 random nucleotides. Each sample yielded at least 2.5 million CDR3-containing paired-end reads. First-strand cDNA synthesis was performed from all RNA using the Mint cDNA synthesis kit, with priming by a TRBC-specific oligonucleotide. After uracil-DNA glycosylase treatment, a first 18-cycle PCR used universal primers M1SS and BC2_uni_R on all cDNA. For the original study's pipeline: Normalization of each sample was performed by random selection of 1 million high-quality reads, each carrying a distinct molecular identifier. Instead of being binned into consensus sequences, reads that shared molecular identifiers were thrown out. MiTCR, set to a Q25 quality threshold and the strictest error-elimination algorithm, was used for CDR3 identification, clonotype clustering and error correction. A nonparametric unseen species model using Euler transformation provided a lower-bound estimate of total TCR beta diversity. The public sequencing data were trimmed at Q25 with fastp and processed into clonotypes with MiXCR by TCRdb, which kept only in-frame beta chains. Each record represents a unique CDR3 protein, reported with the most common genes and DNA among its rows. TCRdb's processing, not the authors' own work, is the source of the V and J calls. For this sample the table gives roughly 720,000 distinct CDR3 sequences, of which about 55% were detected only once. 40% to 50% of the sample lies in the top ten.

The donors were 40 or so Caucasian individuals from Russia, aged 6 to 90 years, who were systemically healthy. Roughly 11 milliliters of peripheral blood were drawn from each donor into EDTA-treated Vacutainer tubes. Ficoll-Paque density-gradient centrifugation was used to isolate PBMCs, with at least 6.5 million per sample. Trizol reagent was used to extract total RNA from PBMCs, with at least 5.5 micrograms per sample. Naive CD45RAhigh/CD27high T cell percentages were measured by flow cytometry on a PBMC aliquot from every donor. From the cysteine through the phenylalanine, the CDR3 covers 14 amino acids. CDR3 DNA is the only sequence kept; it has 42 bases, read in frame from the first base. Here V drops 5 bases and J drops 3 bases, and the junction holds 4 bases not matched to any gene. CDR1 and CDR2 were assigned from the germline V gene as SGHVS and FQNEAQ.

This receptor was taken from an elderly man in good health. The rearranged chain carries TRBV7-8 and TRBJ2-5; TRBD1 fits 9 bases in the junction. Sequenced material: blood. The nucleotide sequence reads TGTGCCAGCAGCAGCTGGACAGGGGAAGAGACCCAGTACTTC. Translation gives CASSSWTGEETQYF.